These 25 T cell receptor beta chains were sequenced from one sample in a study of T cells expressing NK-cell markers. TCRdb re-called the 5' RACE reads; one entry per CDR3 protein, DNA not given. Recorded here are some 600,000 distinct CDR3 sequences; the top ten clones represent roughly 3.6%. Sequenced input: blood T cells: a sorted CD56 or NKG2C T cell subset, CD4+ or CD8+ T cells, or bulk PBMC T cells (not recorded which). These receptors all stem from a man younger than 35 in good health.

V and J are TRBV12-3 or TRBV12-4 and TRBJ2-6; TCRdb's D call of TRBD1 is untestable without DNA. The CDR3 contains 18 residues. The CDR3 protein is CASSLVGTPTSGANVLTF.

The chain recombines TRBV25-1 with TRBJ2-2; lacking DNA, the TRBD2 call made by TCRdb goes unchecked. CDR1 and CDR2 (germline): MGHDK, SYGVNS. This CDR3 contains 17 residues. CDR3 loop: CASSVDSGRQGGGELFF.

CDR3 region: CASSARYYHEQFF. The genes are TRBV6-2 or TRBV6-3 and TRBJ2-1. Per the germline V gene, CDR1 is MNHEY and CDR2 is SVGEGT. CDR3 size: 13 residues.

This sequence joins TRBV4-1 and TRBJ1-1; TCRdb reports TRBD1, a call that lacks DNA to check it against. This CDR3 contains 17 residues. Germline assignment: CDR1 MGHRA and CDR2 YSYEKL. This chain's CDR3 is CASSQSSRGQGGPRAFF.

The chain combines TRBV7-8 with TRBJ2-1; TCRdb gives TRBD2 as the D gene, but with no DNA this cannot be confirmed. There are 13 residues in the CDR3. CDR1 is SGHVS and CDR2 is FQNEAQ in the germline V gene. The CDR3 sequence: CASSREGAHEQFF.

The V and J genes are TRBV5-5 and TRBJ2-2; the D call from TCRdb, TRBD1, cannot be confirmed without DNA. The CDR3 has 16 residues. Germline V CDR1 and CDR2: SGHKS, YYEKEE (reference sequence). The CDR3 reads CASSSGWADGTGELFF.

V is TRBV5-1 and J is TRBJ2-5; TCRdb's D gene call, TRBD2, goes unchecked for lack of DNA. The V gene's germline CDR1 is SGHRS and CDR2 YFSETQ. The CDR3 is 14 amino acids. CDR3 residues: CASSLGGPTETQYF.

This chain uses TRBV14 with TRBJ2-7; TCRdb's D call, TRBD2, is unchecked because there is no DNA. The CDR3 totals 15 residues. Germline CDR1 is SGHDN and CDR2 is FVKESK. The CDR3 is CASSQEGQGVYEQYF. Drawing the rest from reference TRBV14 and TRBJ2-7, the complete variable domain is EAGVTQFPSHSVIEKGQTVTLRCDPISGHDNLYWYRRVMGKEIKFLLHFVKESKQDESGMPNNRFLAERTGGTYSTLKVQPAELEDSGVYFCASSQEGQGVYEQYFGPGTRLTVT.

This chain uses TRBV30 with TRBJ2-5; the TCRdb D gene call, TRBD1, has no DNA to confirm it. The CDR3 extends over 15 amino acids. The V gene's germline CDR1 is GTSNPN and CDR2 SVGIG (reference sequence). CDR3 protein: CAWRTGGLLGETQYF.

The V call is TRBV29-1, the J call TRBJ2-3; without DNA, the TCRdb call of TRBD2 cannot be checked. Germline CDR1 SQVTM, CDR2 ANQGSEA. The CDR3 totals 14 residues. CDR3: CSATRTSVTDTQYF.

The rearrangement joins TRBV5-5 to TRBJ2-1. CDR1 and CDR2 from the germline V gene are SGHKS and YYEKEE (reference sequence). The CDR3 is made up of 17 amino acids. This CDR3 reads CASSLSPAVSSRSEQFF.

The chain links TRBV15 to TRBJ2-2; TCRdb returns TRBD1, unconfirmable since there is no DNA. Germline loops: CDR1 LNHNV, CDR2 YYDKDF (reference sequence). The CDR3 consists of 14 residues. The CDR3 here is CATKQGWGTGELFF. The full variable domain, in which reference TRBV15 and TRBJ2-2 provide the parts outside the CDR3, is DAMVIQNPRYQVTQFGKPVTLSCSQTLNHNVMYWYQQKSSQAPKLLFHYYDKDFNNEADTPDNFQSRRPNTSFCFLDIRSPGLGDTAMYLCATKQGWGTGELFFGEGSRLTVL.

This sequence joins TRBV4-1 and TRBJ2-7; TCRdb lists TRBD2, though no DNA is available to test this call. The germline gives CDR1 MGHRA, CDR2 YSYEKL. This CDR3 spans 15 amino acids. The CDR3 protein is CASSQAPVLPYEQYF.

The chain recombines TRBV30 with TRBJ2-5. The CDR3 is made up of 12 amino acids. The V gene's germline CDR1 is GTSNPN and CDR2 SVGIG (reference sequence). CDR3 loop: CATWNGAWTQYF.

The chain links TRBV6-2 or TRBV6-3 to TRBJ2-2. The CDR3 spans 19 residues. CDR1 and CDR2 (germline): MNHEY, SVGEGT. The CDR3 protein is CASSYFPSSVYANTGELFF.

The chain carries TRBV20-1 and TRBJ1-4; TCRdb selects TRBD1, and the lack of DNA leaves this call unchecked. This CDR3 contains 13 residues. Germline CDR1 reads DFQATT; CDR2 reads SNEGSKA (reference sequence). The CDR3 is CSASPPGYEKLFF.

The rearrangement joins TRBV5-1 to TRBJ2-1; lacking DNA, the TRBD1 call made by TCRdb goes unchecked. In germline, CDR1 is SGHRS, CDR2 YFSETQ. The CDR3 contains 15 residues. CDR3 loop: CASSLSGQGAGEQFF. Together with reference TRBV5-1 and TRBJ2-1, the CDR3 gives the full variable domain: KAGVTQTPRYLIKTRGQQVTLSCSPISGHRSVSWYQQTPGQGLQFLFEYFSETQRNKGNFPGRFSGRQFSNSRSEMNVSTLELGDSALYLCASSLSGQGAGEQFFGPGTRLTVL.

The chain has TRBV20-1 and TRBJ2-7; TCRdb indicates TRBD1, and absent DNA this call remains unverified. CDR1 is DFQATT and CDR2 is SNEGSKA in the germline V gene (reference sequence). CDR3 length equals 15 residues. The CDR3 sequence is CSARETAERGYEQYF.

The V and J genes are TRBV27 and TRBJ2-1; TCRdb returns TRBD2, unconfirmable since there is no DNA. This CDR3 contains 14 residues. Germline-derived CDR1 and CDR2 are MNHEY and SMNVEV (reference sequence). The CDR3 loop reads CASSGRTLNNEQFF.

This chain links TRBV6-5 with TRBJ1-3; the TCRdb D gene call, TRBD1, has no DNA to confirm it. The CDR3 extends over 15 amino acids. Germline V CDR1 and CDR2: MNHEY, SVGAGI. The CDR3 protein is CASSSAGVEGNTIYF.

The J gene is TRBJ1-6, the V gene TRBV27. Germline-derived CDR1 and CDR2 are MNHEY and SMNVEV (reference sequence). This CDR3 is built from 15 residues. CDR3 protein: CASTSFARDNSPLHF.

This chain connects TRBV20-1 to TRBJ2-7. The germline gives CDR1 DFQATT, CDR2 SNEGSKA (reference sequence). This CDR3 spans 11 amino acids. This CDR3 is CSASLQLEQYF.

This chain connects TRBV9 to TRBJ2-5; the TRBD1 assignment by TCRdb is unverifiable without DNA. The CDR3 spans 15 residues. Germline CDR1 and CDR2: SGDLS and YYNGEE. The CDR3 loop is CASSLGQGDFETQYF.

J is TRBJ2-1 and V is TRBV27; no DNA is available, so the TRBD1 call from TCRdb remains unchecked. CDR3 length equals 14 residues. The germline V gene encodes CDR1 MNHEY and CDR2 SMNVEV (reference sequence). The CDR3 sequence: CAAAQGDNRNEQFF.

The rearrangement uses TRBV29-1 and TRBJ2-2; with no DNA, the TCRdb D assignment of TRBD1 cannot be verified. Germline loops: CDR1 SQVTM, CDR2 ANQGSEA. The CDR3 has 12 residues. CDR3 region: CSVAGVTGELFF.